The clone carrying this TCR beta chain has just one count. Its antigen remains unknown. In blood CD8+ and CD4+ T cells, TCR beta underwent sequencing. RNA totalling roughly 0.45 to 1 ug underwent reverse transcription with random hexamers. By means of immunoSEQ multiplex PCR, TCR beta CDR3 spanning 54 Vbeta and 13 Jbeta underwent amplification. Via MiXCR, TCRdb re-called the immunoSEQ multiplex PCR reads, giving one row per CDR3 protein. Of nearly 110,000 distinct CDR3 sequences in the sample, roughly 94% are singletons; the top ten hold roughly 0.38%. This CDR3 is built from 11 residues. Germline CDR1 is DFQATT and CDR2 is SNEGSKA (reference sequence). Between the trimmed V and J ends, which lost 5 bases and 5 bases, there was a span of 7 bases. The data were taken from a study of CD8 T cells in Susac syndrome. The study's findings and limits: By the study's own acknowledgment, its TCR sequencing and HLA analysis included relatively few individuals.

The clonotype originates from a human donor with Susac syndrome. Input material: CD8+ T cells from PBMCs. V and J are TRBV20-1 and TRBJ2-1, with no clear D. Here the CDR3 reads CSALLDNEQFF. The CDR3 coding sequence is TGCAGTGCTCTCCTAGACAATGAGCAGTTCTTC.